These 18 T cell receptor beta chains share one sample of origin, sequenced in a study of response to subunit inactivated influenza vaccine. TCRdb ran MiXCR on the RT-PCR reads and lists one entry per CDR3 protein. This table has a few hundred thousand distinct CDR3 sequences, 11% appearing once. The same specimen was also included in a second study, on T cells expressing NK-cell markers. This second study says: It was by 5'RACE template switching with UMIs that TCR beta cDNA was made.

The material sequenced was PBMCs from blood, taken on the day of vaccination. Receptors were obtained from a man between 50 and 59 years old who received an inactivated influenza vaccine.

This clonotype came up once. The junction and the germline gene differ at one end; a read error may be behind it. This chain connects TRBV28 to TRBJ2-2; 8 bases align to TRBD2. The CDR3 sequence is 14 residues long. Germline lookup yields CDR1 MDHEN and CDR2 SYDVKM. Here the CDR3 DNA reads TGTACCAGCAATCCCGCGGGGGGCACCGGGGAGCTGTTTTTT. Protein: CTSNPAGGTGELFF.

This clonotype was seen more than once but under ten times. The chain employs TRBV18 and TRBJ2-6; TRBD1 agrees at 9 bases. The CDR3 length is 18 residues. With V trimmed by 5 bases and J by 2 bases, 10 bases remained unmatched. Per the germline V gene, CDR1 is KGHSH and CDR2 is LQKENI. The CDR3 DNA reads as TGTGCCAGCTCAAAAACCGGGACAGGGATCCCTGGGGCCAACGTCCTGACTTTC. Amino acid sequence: CASSKTGTGIPGANVLTF.

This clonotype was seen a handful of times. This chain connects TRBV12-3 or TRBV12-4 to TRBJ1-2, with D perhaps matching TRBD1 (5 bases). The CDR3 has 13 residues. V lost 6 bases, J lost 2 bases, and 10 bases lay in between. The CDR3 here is CASSQDMNYGYTF. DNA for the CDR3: TGTGCCAGCAGCCAGGACATGAACTATGGCTACACCTTC.

CDR3 in amino acids: CASSDDIRDRAMYEQYF. The DNA of the CDR3 is TGTGCCAGCAGCGACGACATCCGGGACAGGGCGATGTACGAGCAGTACTTC. The V gene is TRBV7-9, the J gene TRBJ2-7; 9 positions match TRBD1. V was pared by 5 bases and J by 4 bases, with 15 bases of the junction left unmatched. Per germline, CDR1 SEHNR and CDR2 FQNEAQ (reference sequence). This CDR3 has 17 amino acids.

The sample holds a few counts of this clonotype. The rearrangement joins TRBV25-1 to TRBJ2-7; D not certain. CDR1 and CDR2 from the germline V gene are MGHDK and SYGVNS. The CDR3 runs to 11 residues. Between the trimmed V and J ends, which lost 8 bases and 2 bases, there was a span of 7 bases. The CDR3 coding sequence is TGTGCCAGCCGACCCCCCTACGAGCAGTACTTC. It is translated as CASRPPYEQYF.

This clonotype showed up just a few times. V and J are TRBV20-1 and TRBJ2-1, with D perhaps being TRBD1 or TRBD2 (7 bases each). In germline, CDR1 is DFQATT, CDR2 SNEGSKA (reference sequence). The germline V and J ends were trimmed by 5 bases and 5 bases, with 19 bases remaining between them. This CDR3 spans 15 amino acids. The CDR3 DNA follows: TGCAGTGCTCTAGGGGGCGCGGGAGTCCACAATGAGCAGTTCTTC. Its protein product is CSALGGAGVHNEQFF.

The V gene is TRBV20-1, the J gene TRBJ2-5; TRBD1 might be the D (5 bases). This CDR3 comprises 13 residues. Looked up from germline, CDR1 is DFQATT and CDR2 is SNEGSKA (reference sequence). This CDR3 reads CSAWGRDQETQYF. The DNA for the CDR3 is TGCAGCGCGTGGGGCAGAGACCAAGAGACCCAGTACTTC.

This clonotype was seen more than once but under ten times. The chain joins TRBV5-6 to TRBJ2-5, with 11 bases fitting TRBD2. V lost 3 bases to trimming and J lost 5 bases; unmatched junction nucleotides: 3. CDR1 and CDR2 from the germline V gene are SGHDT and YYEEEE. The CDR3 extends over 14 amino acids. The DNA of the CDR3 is TGTGCCAGCAGCTCAACTAGCGGGAGTGAGACCCAGTACTTC. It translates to CASSSTSGSETQYF. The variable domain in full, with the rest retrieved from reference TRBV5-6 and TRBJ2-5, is DAGVTQSPTHLIKTRGQQVTLRCSPKSGHDTVSWYQQALGQGPQFIFQYYEEEERQRGNFPDRFSGHQFPNYSSELNVNALLLGDSALYLCASSSTSGSETQYFGPGTRLLVL.

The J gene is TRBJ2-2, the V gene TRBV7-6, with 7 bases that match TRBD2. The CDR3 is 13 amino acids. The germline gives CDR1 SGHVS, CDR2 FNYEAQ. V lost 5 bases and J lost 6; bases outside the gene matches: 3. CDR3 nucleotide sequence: TGTGCCAGCAGCCCGGGGAGGGCCGGGGAGCTGTTTTTT. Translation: CASSPGRAGELFF.

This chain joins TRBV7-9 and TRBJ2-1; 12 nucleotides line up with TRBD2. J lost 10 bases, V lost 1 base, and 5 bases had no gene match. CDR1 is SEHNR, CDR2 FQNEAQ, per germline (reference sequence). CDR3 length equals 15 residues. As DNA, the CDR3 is TGTGCCAGCAGCTTAGTTTCTAGCGGGGGGGCGGAGCAGTTCTTC. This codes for CASSLVSSGGAEQFF. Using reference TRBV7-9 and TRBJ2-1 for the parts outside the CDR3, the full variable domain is DTGVSQNPRHKITKRGQNVTFRCDPISEHNRLYWYRQTLGQGPEFLTYFQNEAQLEKSRLLSDRFSAERPKGSFSTLEIQRTEQGDSAMYLCASSLVSSGGAEQFFGPGTRLTVL.

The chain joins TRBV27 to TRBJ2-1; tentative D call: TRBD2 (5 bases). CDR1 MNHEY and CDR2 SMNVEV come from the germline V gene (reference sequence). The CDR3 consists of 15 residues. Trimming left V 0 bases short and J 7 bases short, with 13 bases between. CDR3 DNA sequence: TGTGCCAGCAGTTTATCGGTGGGAGCTTGGAATGAGCAGTTCTTC. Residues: CASSLSVGAWNEQFF.

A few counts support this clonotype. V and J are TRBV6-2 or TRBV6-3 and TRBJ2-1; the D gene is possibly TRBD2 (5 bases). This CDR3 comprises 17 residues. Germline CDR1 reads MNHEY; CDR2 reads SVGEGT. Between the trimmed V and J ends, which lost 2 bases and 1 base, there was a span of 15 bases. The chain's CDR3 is CASSYSSEEASYNEQFF. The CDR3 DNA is TGTGCCAGCAGTTACAGCTCGGAGGAGGCTTCCTACAATGAGCAGTTCTTC.

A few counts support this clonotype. DNA for the CDR3: TGTGCCAGCAGCTTACAATCCACCGGGGAGCTGTTTTTT. Its protein product is CASSLQSTGELFF. The chain carries TRBV7-9 and TRBJ2-2; D call uncertain. The CDR3 is 13 residues long. The V end lost 2 bases, the J end lost 4 bases, and 5 bases lay between the germline ends. In germline, CDR1 is SEHNR, CDR2 FQNEAQ (reference sequence).

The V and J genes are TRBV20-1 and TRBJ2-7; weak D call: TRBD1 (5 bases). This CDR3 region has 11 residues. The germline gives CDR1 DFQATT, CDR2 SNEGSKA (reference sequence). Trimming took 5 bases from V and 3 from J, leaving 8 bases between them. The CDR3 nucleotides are TGCAGTGCTTTCAGGGACTACGAGCAGTACTTC. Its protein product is CSAFRDYEQYF.

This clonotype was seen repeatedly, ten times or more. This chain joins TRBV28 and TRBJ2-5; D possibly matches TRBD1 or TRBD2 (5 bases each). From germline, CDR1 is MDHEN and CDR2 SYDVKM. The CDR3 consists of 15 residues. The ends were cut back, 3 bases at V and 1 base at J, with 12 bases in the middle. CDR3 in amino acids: CASSFDRDGQETQYF. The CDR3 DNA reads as TGTGCCAGCAGTTTTGACCGGGACGGCCAAGAGACCCAGTACTTC.

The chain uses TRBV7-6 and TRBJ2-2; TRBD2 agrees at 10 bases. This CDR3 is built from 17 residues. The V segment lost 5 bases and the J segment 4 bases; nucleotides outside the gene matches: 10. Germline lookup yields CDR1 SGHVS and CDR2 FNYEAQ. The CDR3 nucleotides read TGTGCCAGCAGCCTACGCGGACTAGCGGTGATCACCGGGGAGCTGTTTTTT. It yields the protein CASSLRGLAVITGELFF.

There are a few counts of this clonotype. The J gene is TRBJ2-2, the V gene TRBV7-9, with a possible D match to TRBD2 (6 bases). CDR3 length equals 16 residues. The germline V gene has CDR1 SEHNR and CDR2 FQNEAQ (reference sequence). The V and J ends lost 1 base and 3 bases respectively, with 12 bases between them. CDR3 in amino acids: CASSLGGGLHTGELFF. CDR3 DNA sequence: TGTGCCAGCAGCTTAGGTGGGGGACTGCACACCGGGGAGCTGTTTTTT.

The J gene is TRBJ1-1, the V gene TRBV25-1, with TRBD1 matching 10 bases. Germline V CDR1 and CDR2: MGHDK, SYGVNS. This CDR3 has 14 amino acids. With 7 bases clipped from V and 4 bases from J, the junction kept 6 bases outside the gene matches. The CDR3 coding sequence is TGTGCCAGCACCGACTGGACAGGGGGCACTGAAGCTTTCTTT. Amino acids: CASTDWTGGTEAFF.